This T cell receptor beta chain was retrieved from a study of control samples from healthy donors and cancer patients. Assay: immunoSEQ multiplex PCR; the TCRdb copy retains only in-frame clones and omits some. This listing includes roughly 190,000 clones. The germline gives CDR1 SGHRS, CDR2 YFSETQ. The J segment lost 1 base and the V segment lost 1 base, leaving 8 bases of the junction unmatched. The CDR3 totals 17 residues. The chain has TRBV5-1 and TRBJ2-5, with TRBD2 identical over 9 bases. Material: blood. This TCR derives from a woman aged 25 to 39 in good health. Here the CDR3 DNA reads TGCGCCAGCAGCTTGTCCCCCGCGGGAGGGGGCCAAGAGACCCAGTACTTC. This encodes CASSLSPAGGGQETQYF.